Below, 21 T cell receptor beta chains from the same sample are listed, as sequenced in a study of technical replicates of blood from several donors. Profiled with immunoSEQ multiplex PCR; TCRdb holds only in-frame clones, not every one. The table lists approximately 90,000 clones, 95% of them singletons, with about 0.25% in the top ten. Material for sequencing was T cells isolated from PBMCs. These receptors all come from a human donor in good health.

J is TRBJ1-2 and V is TRBV2, with D uncertain. Per germline, CDR1 SNHLY and CDR2 FYNNEI. Trimming removed 7 bases at V and 0 bases at J, with 24 bases between. The CDR3 has 18 amino acids. CDR3 region: CASTTSPIGGEPNYGYTF. The CDR3 bases are TGTGCCAGCACTACAAGTCCAATAGGCGGGGAACCTAACTATGGCTACACCTTC.

The chain is built from TRBV30 and TRBJ1-2; 8 bases line up with TRBD1. The CDR3 covers 15 residues. From germline, CDR1 is GTSNPN and CDR2 SVGIG (reference sequence). J was trimmed by 4 bases and V by 0 bases; bases with no gene match: 7. CDR3 region: CAWSVGRGPFYGYTF. DNA for the CDR3: TGTGCCTGGAGTGTAGGCAGGGGGCCCTTCTATGGCTACACCTTC.

The gene calls are TRBV7-9 and TRBJ1-6, with 7 bases aligning to TRBD1. Trimming took 6 bases from V and 10 from J; bases not matched to a gene: 12. CDR3 length: 15 residues. CDR1 and CDR2 from the germline V gene are SEHNR and FQNEAQ (reference sequence). CDR3 in DNA: TGTGCCAGCAGTATTCAGGGGCAGGGGGGATCACCCCTCCACTTT. It is translated as CASSIQGQGGSPLHF.

The chain uses TRBV7-8 and TRBJ1-5; D is unclear. CDR1 and CDR2 from the germline V gene are SGHVS and FQNEAQ. The V gene lost 5 bases and the J gene lost 4 bases, with 15 bases spanning the gap. The CDR3 sequence is 15 residues long. DNA for the CDR3: TGTGCCAGCAGCGGAGCGGGGTATATGAATCAGCCCCAGCATTTT. Protein sequence: CASSGAGYMNQPQHF.

V usage is TRBV2 and J usage is TRBJ1-5, with 8 bases that match TRBD1. CDR1 SNHLY and CDR2 FYNNEI come from the germline V gene. The junction had 2 bases not matched to a gene; V was cut back by 4 bases and J by 3 bases. This CDR3 spans 14 amino acids. CDR3 in amino acids: CASSGGQVNQPQHF. Written as DNA, the CDR3 is TGTGCCAGCAGTGGGGGACAGGTCAATCAGCCCCAGCATTTT.

This clone has a single count. This chain uses TRBV19 with TRBJ2-7; D possibly corresponds to TRBD2 (6 bases). Trimming stripped 2 bases from V and 3 bases from J, with 23 bases between. Germline CDR1 LNHDA, CDR2 SQIVND (reference sequence). The CDR3 contains 18 residues. The DNA of the CDR3 is TGTGCCAGTAGTATACGACATCGATCCGGGGAGGTAATCTACGAGCAGTACTTC. This translates into CASSIRHRSGEVIYEQYF.

The chain recombines TRBV5-5 with TRBJ1-5; D not resolved. Looked up from germline, CDR1 is SGHKS and CDR2 is YYEKEE (reference sequence). V was pared by 0 bases and J by 7 bases, with 8 bases between. This CDR3 comprises 13 residues. CDR3 amino acids: CASSLGGGQPQHF. For the CDR3, the DNA is TGTGCCAGCAGCTTGGGAGGAGGCCAGCCCCAGCATTTT. Combining the CDR3 with reference TRBV5-5 and TRBJ1-5 gives the whole variable domain DAGVTQSPTHLIKTRGQQVTLRCSPISGHKSVSWYQQVLGQGPQFIFQYYEKEERGRGNFPDRFSARQFPNYSSELNVNALLLGDSALYLCASSLGGGQPQHFGDGTRLSIL.

The V and J genes are TRBV30 and TRBJ1-1; D not certain. Trimming took 4 bases from V and 0 from J, leaving 3 bases between them. The germline V gene encodes CDR1 GTSNPN and CDR2 SVGIG (reference sequence). The CDR3 has 11 amino acids. CDR3 sequence (DNA): TGTGCCTGGATCGTGAACACTGAAGCTTTCTTT. Encoded protein: CAWIVNTEAFF. Complete variable domain (other parts from reference TRBV30 and TRBJ1-1): SQTIHQWPATLVQPVGSPLSLECTVEGTSNPNLYWYRQAAGRGLQLLFYSVGIGQISSEVPQNLSASRPQDRQFILSSKKLLLSDSGFYLCAWIVNTEAFFGQGTRLTVV.

The chain carries TRBV9 and TRBJ2-3, with 7 nucleotides matching TRBD1. V trimming: 0 bases; J trimming: 6 bases; junction bases outside the gene matches: 16. Germline V gene lookup returns CDR1 SGDLS and CDR2 YYNGEE. The CDR3 consists of 18 residues. The CDR3 DNA sequence: TGTGCCAGCAGCGTAGCCCCCCCCACGACAGGGTTTGCCGATACGCAGTATTTT. The encoded protein is CASSVAPPTTGFADTQYF.

The J gene is TRBJ2-3, the V gene TRBV2, with 8 bases aligning to TRBD2. The ends lost 3 bases at V and 8 bases at J; junction bases unmatched: 13. CDR1 and CDR2 (germline): SNHLY, FYNNEI. This CDR3 is built from 16 residues. CDR3: CASSEGREATGATQYF. For the CDR3, the DNA is TGTGCCAGCAGTGAGGGGCGGGAGGCCACGGGAGCTACGCAGTATTTT. The full variable domain, completed using reference TRBV2 and TRBJ2-3, is EPEVTQTPSHQVTQMGQEVILRCVPISNHLYFYWYRQILGQKVEFLVSFYNNEISEKSEIFDDQFSVERPDGSNFTLKIRSTKLEDSAMYFCASSEGREATGATQYFGPGTRLTVL.

This clone was observed a few times. The rearrangement links TRBV30 to TRBJ1-1; D perhaps matches TRBD1 (5 bases). CDR3 size: 13 residues. Trimming cost V 5 bases and J 3 bases, with 13 bases left between them. Germline loops: CDR1 GTSNPN, CDR2 SVGIG (reference sequence). The CDR3 DNA reads as TGTGCCTGGGTGCGACGGGGGGACACTGAAGCTTTCTTT. Its protein is CAWVRRGDTEAFF.

The gene calls are TRBV6-4 and TRBJ1-2, with D uncertain. The CDR3 has 18 amino acids. V gave up 3 bases and J gave up 4 bases, with 24 bases separating them. Germline CDR1 MRHNA, CDR2 SNTAGT. The CDR3, as DNA: TGTGCCAGCAGTGAATGGTTGCAGGTGGGGAGTAAAAGCTATGGCTACACCTTC. Protein product: CASSEWLQVGSKSYGYTF.

The chain carries TRBV5-6 and TRBJ1-4, with D uncertain. V lost 0 bases and J lost 0, with 9 bases in between. The CDR3 extends over 16 amino acids. Germline lookup yields CDR1 SGHDT and CDR2 YYEEEE. CDR3 DNA: TGTGCCAGCAGCTTGGTGGCGGTTACAACTAATGAAAAACTGTTTTTT. Protein product: CASSLVAVTTNEKLFF.

The gene calls are TRBV28 and TRBJ1-2; D perhaps matches TRBD1 (6 bases). The length of the CDR3 is 16 residues. V lost 4 bases, J lost 0 bases, and 15 bases lay in between. Looked up from germline, CDR1 is MDHEN and CDR2 is SYDVKM. CDR3: CASSSLTGQANYGYTF. The CDR3 region has the DNA TGTGCCAGCAGTTCCCTAACAGGGCAAGCTAACTATGGCTACACCTTC.

The chain uses TRBV7-8 and TRBJ2-3; the D gene is possibly TRBD2 (5 bases). The germline V gene encodes CDR1 SGHVS and CDR2 FQNEAQ. V lost 6 bases to trimming and J lost 7 bases, with 11 bases between them. CDR3 length: 12 amino acids. The CDR3 sequence is CASSYGGNTQYF. The CDR3 region has the DNA TGTGCCAGCAGTTATGGAGGCAATACGCAGTATTTT.

The chain recombines TRBV6-5 with TRBJ1-2; TRBD1 is a possible D gene (6 bases). The CDR3 length is 11 residues. The V and J ends lost 5 bases and 7 bases respectively, with 8 bases between them. Germline values: CDR1 MNHEY, CDR2 SVGAGI. The DNA of the CDR3 is TGTGCCAGCAGTAACAGGGTTGGCTACACCTTC. This sequence encodes CASSNRVGYTF.

This chain links TRBV7-6 with TRBJ2-1; D might be TRBD2 (5 bases). The CDR3 totals 15 residues. Per the germline V gene, CDR1 is SGHVS and CDR2 is FNYEAQ. V was shortened by 0 bases and J by 5 bases, with 11 bases between the two germline ends. The CDR3 region has the DNA TGTGCCAGCAGCTTAGCGAGGCGGGCTGACAATGAGCAGTTCTTC. Translated: CASSLARRADNEQFF.

This rearrangement joins TRBV4-2 to TRBJ2-1; D remains unclear. The CDR3 sequence is 15 residues long. V dropped 0 bases and J dropped 0 bases, with 6 bases sitting between them. Germline CDR1 is LGHNA and CDR2 is YNFKEQ. The CDR3 coding sequence is TGTGCCAGCAGCCAAGACCCGAGCTCCTACAATGAGCAGTTCTTC. Translation: CASSQDPSSYNEQFF.

This clone was detected only once. The chain couples TRBV27 to TRBJ2-7, with 11 bases matching TRBD1. Germline V gene lookup returns CDR1 MNHEY and CDR2 SMNVEV (reference sequence). The CDR3 runs 14 residues. After removal of 5 bases from V and 4 bases from J, the junction contained 4 bases not matched to a gene. The CDR3 region is CASSPGTGGYEQYF. The CDR3 DNA sequence: TGTGCCAGCAGTCCCGGGACAGGGGGTTACGAGCAGTACTTC.

The rearrangement joins TRBV4-1 to TRBJ2-7, with a possible D match to TRBD1 (5 bases). The germline gives CDR1 MGHRA, CDR2 YSYEKL. Trimming cost V 4 bases and J 5 bases, with 18 bases left between them. This CDR3 region has 15 residues. The chain's CDR3 is CASSRLGAGRHEQYF. The CDR3 DNA reads TGCGCCAGCAGCCGGTTAGGGGCAGGCAGGCACGAGCAGTACTTC.

This chain connects TRBV7-9 to TRBJ2-7, with 7 positions matching TRBD2. CDR3 length equals 16 residues. V shed 5 bases and J 0 bases; nucleotides not matched to a gene: 10. Germline CDR1 and CDR2: SEHNR and FQNEAQ (reference sequence). The CDR3 DNA reads TGTGCCAGCAGCGGCATTGGGGGGGAGAGCTCCTACGAGCAGTACTTC. Protein product: CASSGIGGESSYEQYF.